The 20 T cell receptor beta chains given below trace back to one sample, sequenced in a study of blood T cell repertoires in COVID-19. Sequencing used immunoSEQ multiplex PCR; TCRdb keeps in-frame clones, though not all of them. This sample yields 95,000 to 120,000 clones, of which 84% are seen a single time; less than 9.5% belongs to the top ten. Material: peripheral blood. These receptors originate from a woman between 40 and 55 years old with acute or convalescent COVID-19.

This sequence joins TRBV6-5 and TRBJ1-6, with D perhaps matching TRBD1 (5 bases). The CDR3 length is 15 residues. The germline gives CDR1 MNHEY, CDR2 SVGAGI. Trimming shortened V by 7 bases and J by 8 bases, and 18 bases separated the two germline ends. For the CDR3, the DNA is TGTGCCAGCACCCATCGGGGGTCCTTGGATTCACCCCTCCACTTT. This gives the protein CASTHRGSLDSPLHF.

This chain links TRBV7-6 with TRBJ2-1; tentative D call: TRBD1 (5 bases). This CDR3 contains 13 residues. Per the germline V gene, CDR1 is SGHVS and CDR2 is FNYEAQ. Between the trimmed V and J ends, which lost 5 bases and 8 bases, there was a span of 13 bases. The CDR3 bases are TGTGCCAGCAGCCCCGGCAGGGCTCATGAGCAGTTCTTC. Translated, it gives CASSPGRAHEQFF.

In this sample, this clone turned up once. V gene TRBV5-5 combines with J gene TRBJ1-2; 10 positions agree with TRBD1. With 3 bases clipped from V and 8 bases from J, the junction kept 10 bases outside the gene matches. The CDR3 consists of 15 residues. Germline V gene sequence: CDR1 SGHKS, CDR2 YYEKEE (reference sequence). CDR3 DNA sequence: TGTGCCAGCAGCTCCACCGGGACAGGGGTTTACGGCTACACCTTC. Translating it yields CASSSTGTGVYGYTF.

The chain employs TRBV4-3 and TRBJ1-5; D not resolved. Germline CDR1 and CDR2: LGHNA and YSLEER. V was trimmed by 0 bases and J by 3 bases, leaving 12 bases between them. This CDR3 region has 16 residues. In DNA, the CDR3 is TGCGCCAGCAGCCAAGATCCCGGGAATAACAATCAGCCCCAGCATTTT. It encodes CASSQDPGNNNQPQHF.

The chain couples TRBV4-3 to TRBJ1-4; 9 positions agree with TRBD1. Trimming cost V 4 bases and J 5 bases; bases outside gene matches: 11. CDR1 LGHNA and CDR2 YSLEER come from the germline V gene. The CDR3 spans 17 residues. DNA for the CDR3: TGCGCCAGCAGCCCCGGGAGGACAGGGGCGAGAAATGAAAAACTGTTTTTT. This encodes CASSPGRTGARNEKLFF.

This clone appeared once. The chain is built from TRBV7-2 and TRBJ1-2; maybe TRBD1 (5 bases). The CDR3 extends over 13 amino acids. CDR1 and CDR2 from the germline V gene are SGHTA and FQGNSA. V lost 4 bases and J 1 base, leaving 7 bases between the germline ends. CDR3 DNA: TGTGCCAGCAGCTCAGACAGTAACTATGGCTACACCTTC. This translates into CASSSDSNYGYTF.

This clone was detected only a few times. The chain is built from TRBV6-5 and TRBJ1-3, with a weak D call TRBD1 (6 bases). Germline values: CDR1 MNHEY, CDR2 SVGAGI. The CDR3 runs 14 residues. Trimming took 6 bases from V and 3 from J, leaving 12 bases between them. CDR3 coding DNA: TGTGCCAGCAGCCCCGGACAGTATGGAAACACCATATATTTT. Translation: CASSPGQYGNTIYF.

J is TRBJ1-4 and V is TRBV5-1; no definite D call. This CDR3 is built from 11 residues. From germline, CDR1 is SGHRS and CDR2 YFSETQ. Deletions cut 4 bases from V and 5 bases from J, with 3 bases between. The CDR3 sequence: CASSQNEKLFF. As DNA, the CDR3 is TGCGCCAGCAGCCAAAATGAAAAACTGTTTTTT.

This clone appeared a few times. The chain employs TRBV11-3 and TRBJ2-5; D remains unclear. Germline CDR1 reads SGHNT; CDR2 reads YENEEA. The CDR3 length is 13 residues. With 1 base removed from V and 2 bases from J, the gap between germline ends came to 5 bases. The CDR3 nucleotides read TGTGCCAGCAGCTTAGGGCAGCAAGAGACCCAGTACTTC. Translated, it gives CASSLGQQETQYF.

The chain has TRBV10-3 and TRBJ2-3; 9 nucleotides align to TRBD2. Germline trimming cut 6 bases from V and 0 bases from J; bases unmatched to any gene: 4. Germline V gene lookup returns CDR1 ENHRY and CDR2 SYGVKD. There are 15 residues in the CDR3. The CDR3 DNA reads as TGTGCCATCAGACCGGGACTAGCTAGCACAGATACGCAGTATTTT. Protein sequence: CAIRPGLASTDTQYF.

With respect to this clone: Within the sample, other DNA sequences also encode this same CDR3. The genes are TRBV6-5 and TRBJ2-7; no reliable D call. The germline V gene has CDR1 MNHEY and CDR2 SVGAGI. V lost 6 bases to trimming and J lost 2 bases, with 5 bases between them. CDR3 length equals 11 residues. CDR3 bases: TGTGCCAGCAGCTCCCCCTACGAGCAGTACTTC. Amino acid sequence: CASSSPYEQYF.

This clone was counted a few times. The chain has TRBV7-2 and TRBJ1-6; TRBD1 matches at 7 bases. CDR1 is SGHTA and CDR2 is FQGNSA in the germline V gene. CDR3 length: 15 amino acids. The V and J ends lost 5 bases and 4 bases, in that order; junction bases with no gene match: 5. The CDR3 region is CASSPLTGYNSPLHF. In nucleotides, the CDR3 is TGTGCCAGCAGCCCCTTGACAGGGTATAATTCACCCCTCCACTTT.

V and J are TRBV19 and TRBJ1-5; 9 bases align to TRBD1. Per germline, CDR1 LNHDA and CDR2 SQIVND (reference sequence). V shed 0 bases, J shed 6 bases, and the junction held 3 bases outside the gene matches. This CDR3 is 15 amino acids long. The CDR3 DNA follows: TGTGCCAGTAGTATAGAGGGACAGGGAAGTCAGCCCCAGCATTTT. Translating gives CASSIEGQGSQPQHF.

The chain has TRBV11-2 and TRBJ2-7, with 9 positions matching TRBD1. The CDR3 spans 15 residues. V shed 3 bases, J shed 1 base, and the junction held 4 bases outside the gene matches. Germline-derived CDR1 and CDR2 are SGHAT and FQNNGV. CDR3 residues: CASSFRTGDSYEQYF. The CDR3 nucleotides read TGTGCCAGCAGCTTCAGGACAGGGGATTCCTACGAGCAGTACTTC.

The CDR3 protein is CASSLYRAPNQPQHF. CDR3 coding DNA: TGTGCCAGCAGTTTATACAGGGCTCCCAATCAGCCCCAGCATTTT. This chain uses TRBV27 with TRBJ1-5, with a tentative D call TRBD1 (6 bases). Trimming left V 1 base short and J 3 bases short, with 10 bases between. Germline V gene data show CDR1 as MNHEY and CDR2 as SMNVEV (reference sequence). The CDR3 sequence is 15 residues long.

This clone was seen more than once but under ten times. J is TRBJ2-7 and V is TRBV6-5, with TRBD1 matching 9 bases. Unmatched junction bases numbered 4, after V lost 6 bases and J lost 1 base. CDR1 and CDR2 from the germline V gene are MNHEY and SVGAGI. This CDR3 has 14 residues. The CDR3 nucleotides are TGTGCCAGCAGGGGCGGGACAGGGTCCTACGAGCAGTACTTC. Its protein is CASRGGTGSYEQYF.

The chain carries TRBV7-9 and TRBJ1-1; D gene uncertain. The germline V gene has CDR1 SEHNR and CDR2 FQNEAQ (reference sequence). The V end was cut by 5 bases, the J end by 1 base, with 11 bases between. CDR3 length: 14 residues. CDR3 residues: CASSVFLRNTEAFF. The CDR3 DNA reads as TGTGCCAGCAGCGTTTTTTTGAGGAACACTGAAGCTTTCTTT.

By frequency in the sample, this clone is medium-sized. The chain carries TRBV3-1 (or the pseudogene TRBV3-2) and TRBJ1-1; perhaps TRBD1 as D (5 bases). Looked up from germline, CDR1 is LGHDT and CDR2 is YNNKEL (reference sequence). The V end lost 6 bases, the J end lost 1 base, and 12 bases lay between the germline ends. This CDR3 comprises 14 residues. The CDR3 coding sequence is TGTGCCAGCAGGGTCGGGGGGTCGAACACTGAAGCTTTCTTT. Its translation is CASRVGGSNTEAFF.

This clone was observed a single time. The genes are TRBV3-1 (or the pseudogene TRBV3-2) and TRBJ1-3, with unresolved D. CDR1 LGHDT and CDR2 YNNKEL come from the germline V gene (reference sequence). V gave up 3 bases and J gave up 9 bases, with 9 bases separating them. This CDR3 spans 12 amino acids. The CDR3 loop reads CASSHQEGTIYF. The CDR3 DNA is TGTGCCAGCAGCCATCAAGAGGGCACCATATATTTT.

The gene calls are TRBV14 and TRBJ2-5, with 10 bases aligning to TRBD2. CDR1 SGHDN and CDR2 FVKESK come from the germline V gene. The length of the CDR3 is 16 residues. Trimming removed 0 bases from V and 5 bases from J; junction bases left unmatched: 6. The CDR3 reads CASSQERTSGAETQYF. CDR3 coding DNA: TGTGCCAGCAGCCAAGAACGGACTAGCGGAGCGGAGACCCAGTACTTC.